This T cell receptor beta chain was sequenced in a study of cytomegalovirus exposure and HLA in healthy donors (dated by TCRdb to 2015 to 2018). For context, the study as a whole: An earlier analysis of fewer than 750 of the donors reported approximately 260 Gb of sequence data and some 110 million unique TCR beta sequences obtained from around 190 million T cells. Roughly 300 gigabases of sequencing data and around 80 million unique TCR sequences made up an early release that covered approximately 700 HLA-typed donors. Of the roughly 400 genotyped donors, less than 90% were placed in the genetic ancestry cluster associated with self-reported Caucasian donors. The study was designed to test whether signatures of past pathogen exposure could be identified by cataloging public T cell receptors. The study used immunosequencing to profile the T cell repertoires of 666 subjects and linked those repertoires to cytomegalovirus serostatus. In addition to the first cohort of approximately 670 subjects, a separate validation cohort of 120 different subjects was used. To predict cytomegalovirus infection status, the study brought together high-throughput TCR immunosequencing, statistical association of individual TCRs with disease status, and machine learning. A later analysis re-examined previously published TCR beta repertoires from more than 650 donors and added high-resolution HLA genotyping to investigate patterns of TCR occurrence. Rather than drawing on any new phenotypic data, the later analysis identified candidate immune exposures from TCR beta sequences and the way those sequences occurred across donors. An earlier analysis of about 620 of the donors applied high-throughput TCR beta sequencing to assess whether each TCR beta V gene segment acted as functional or pseudogenic. Donor age, sex, ethnicity and CMV serostatus were collected together with the repertoire data. In a later genetic analysis, genome-wide SNP genotypes for 398 of the 666 donors were used, and that subset was treated as a discovery cohort. All discovery cohort repertoires had been generated on a single sequencing platform. HLA typing covered class I and class II loci at four-digit resolution. Typing coverage differed by locus: A, B, C, DRB1 and DQB1 were typed in roughly 620-630 donors, DQA1 in 500 to 550, DPA1 in nearly 610, and DPB1 in 450 to 490. Roughly 5 DR-DQ haplotypes were handled as single units for association and clustering, since linkage in the cohort was strong. Among 398 genotyped donors of the cohort, an average of about 240,000 unique TCR beta nucleotide sequences were sequenced per donor, roughly 18% of them non-productive.

This clone has just a few counts. Its antigen is unknown. An end of the junction differs from the germline gene, which may be a read error. The CDR3 numbers 13 residues from cysteine through phenylalanine. Of the read, only the CDR3 DNA is kept; its 39 bases are in frame from base 1. From a lookup of the germline V gene (reference sequence), CDR1 and CDR2 are SEHNR and FQNEAQ. The cohort consisted of hundreds of healthy bone marrow donors. All cohort members were sampled while nominally healthy, although unrecorded immune exposures were likely present. The donor was CMV seronegative and belonged to the group of approximately 320 seronegative cohort members. Every donor gave a peripheral blood sample, and the peripheral blood mononuclear cells from that sample were used for TCR beta sequencing. The Qiagen DNeasy Blood Extraction Kit was used to extract genomic DNA from the blood cell samples. Paper-wide results and their limitations: According to a later genetic analysis, donors in an Asian-associated ancestry cluster had fewer N-insertions in productive TCRs than the approximately 700-donor mean. Correlated functional status among segregating V segments might be attributable to linkage disequilibrium, but an unknown experimental factor could not be ruled out. A group of highly shared sequence variants was considered likely to be a technical artifact of the sequencing pipeline. The presence/absence analyses assumed that sequencing depth was roughly uniform across donors, and that assumption may not be true. According to a later analysis, TCR association rates differed among HLA loci, with DRB1 alleles showing the most associated TCRs and HLA-C alleles showing the fewest. A later genetic analysis associated a missense DCLRE1C variant with V-gene and J-gene trimming of TCR beta chains, and an independent cohort replicated the association. A later analysis found that most CMV-associated TCR beta chains appeared HLA-restricted, with HLA associations seemingly driven largely by CMV exposure. The authors suggested that the approach could potentially be generalized to other disease states and immunological phenotypes. When HLA alleles, especially DR and DQ, strongly co-occurred, TCR associations were difficult to assign to individual alleles. Because the 87-base-pair reads could not distinguish some IMGT-functional V segments, including TRBV6-2 and TRBV6-3, those segments were excluded. HLA typing was unavailable for some donors at each locus, so association tests used only the typed subset. A later analysis found that HLA-associated TCR beta chains were more clonally expanded and had lower generation probabilities than equally common non-associated chains. The earlier analysis of approximately 560 of the donors excluded some 16 rarely observed V segments, including chromosome 9 orphons, because counts were too low. An earlier analysis of approximately 590 of the donors showed that most TCR beta V segments appeared in productive rearrangements either about 90% or about 30% of the time, which broadly matched IMGT annotations. In vitro tests confirmed that a few of the cytomegalovirus-associated TCR beta chains recognize cytomegalovirus antigens. Most TCR sequences were observed very rarely across donors, whereas some public TCRs were present in many individuals. In the study, 150 to 200 TCR beta chains were listed as associated with cytomegalovirus. This cohort had only TCR beta chains sequenced, and the lack of alpha or paired-chain data limited which features could be detected. At a false discovery rate of 0.05, a later analysis linked 15,000 to 20,000 TCR beta sequences to specific HLA alleles. Immune exposure information for the cohort was limited to CMV serostatus. According to a later analysis, parvovirus B19, influenza, CMV and Epstein-Barr virus appeared linked to several top co-occurrence clusters. A further reported finding was that TCR beta sequences accurately predicted the HLA-A and HLA-B alleles for most subjects in the first cohort. The classifier was reported to diagnose cytomegalovirus status with high specificity and sensitivity in both the original cohort and the validation cohort.

The library relied on the immunoSEQ multiplex PCR assay. For the multiplex PCR, a mixture combining 60 forward primers for TCR Vbeta segments and 13 reverse primers for TCR Jbeta segments was used. The CDR3 region of rearranged TCR beta genes was amplified from genomic DNA by a multiplex PCR assay. The Illumina HiSeq System was used to sequence the amplified TCR beta libraries as 87-base-pair reads. The paper's data handling went like this. A later analysis tallied around 80 million unique TCR beta chains across the 666 repertoires, and about 10 million of those chains were shared by two or more donors. Raw reads were error-corrected and collapsed into unique sequences by a nearest-neighbor algorithm in which closely related sequences were merged to remove PCR and sequencing errors. CDR3 sequences were aligned to IMGT reference sequences to assign V, D and J gene segments. For a sequence to be retained, a match of at least six nucleotides to both a V gene segment and a J gene segment was required. Rearrangements were classified as productive when the CDR3 lacked stop codons and remained in frame with V and J, and all other rearrangements were classified as non-productive. Following IMGT convention, CDR3 was defined as the stretch from the second conserved V-encoded cysteine to the conserved J-encoded phenylalanine. The earlier analysis of about 610 of the donors excluded sequences that lacked an unambiguous match to a single V gene segment. In an earlier analysis of 587 of the donors, V segments were called functional above 56.7% productive rearrangements and were called segregating when the between-donor standard deviation exceeded 5%. To diagnose cytomegalovirus status from the catalog of TCR beta chain sequences, a statistical classification framework was built. In a later analysis, V and J genes were assigned by comparing TCR nucleotide sequences against IMGT/GENE-DB human TR gene sequences. A later analysis assigned CDR3 sequences and most-parsimonious VDJ recombination scenarios with the TCRdist pipeline. In a later analysis, each TCR beta chain was defined by its CDR3 amino acid sequence together with its V-gene family, and reads without a unique V-gene family were excluded. In a later analysis, 450 to 600 highly shared, low-generation-probability nucleotide sequences were removed to address suspected cross-contamination and a sequencing artifact. A later analysis calculated a clonal expansion index for each public chain from normalized within-repertoire ranks of inferred template counts. Generation probabilities in a later analysis came from a VDJ recombination model fitted to out-of-frame rearrangements, and those results were checked against IGoR. Hypergeometric tests were used in a later analysis to score TCR-TCR, TCR-HLA and TCR-CMV co-occurrence, with a repertoire-size bias correction applied to the TCR pairs. To estimate false discovery rates, a later analysis permuted the HLA or CMV assignments 20 times. A later analysis grouped co-occurring TCRs with DBSCAN, adding TCRdist sequence similarity when clustering within HLA-allele-positive subsets. Co-occurrence clustering excluded repertoires with fewer than 30,000 or more than 120,000 public chains, plus five with anomalous nucleotide sharing. The immuneACCESS repertoire file appears here via TCRdb, limited to in-frame rearrangements. These files lack a portion of the clones; in checked studies, under half of the deficit traces to unresolved V genes, and the cause of the others is not known. The V and J calls and clone size come from that table; D and trimming were worked out from the DNA. The sample contains roughly 220,000 clones, about 75% of them found a single time. 1.8% of the sample rests with the top ten.

The specimen sequenced was PBMCs. The origin of this receptor is a woman in her thirties in good health and CMV-seronegative. The chain is encoded by TRBV7-9 joined to TRBJ1-2; D gene: possibly TRBD1, on 5 matching bases. The CDR3 reads CSSSSQGLTGYTF. The bases are TGTTCCAGCAGCTCCCAGGGACTTACGGGCTACACCTTC.